Sequencing of this T cell receptor (beta chain) was carried out in a study of TIL therapy for anti-PD-1-resistant metastatic lung cancer (dated by TCRdb to the early 2020s). Concerning the study at large: Enrolled patients had a median age of 54 years (range about 35-80) and a median tumor PD-L1 proportion score of less than 7%. Across the cohort, whole-exome sequencing showed a median non-synonymous tumor mutation burden of roughly 1.5 mutations per megabase. The cohort was composed predominantly of lung adenocarcinoma, with a handful of EGFR-mutant and two ALK-rearranged tumors included, and half of patients were identified as current or former smokers. T cell receptor beta sequencing of tumor and peripheral blood was used to follow clonotypes across the tumor, the expanded TIL product and serial blood samples.

Read against the paper, the sample's time point label means: pre-treatment sample, taken before nivolumab and TIL therapy. The baseline tumor samples were excised metastases, mostly pleural nodules or supraclavicular lymph nodes, taken from the same resection that was used to grow TIL. Tumors were harvested prior to any PD-1/PD-L1 blockade, after which nivolumab was administered to patients, and lymphodepletion, expanded TIL infusion and IL-2 were given to patients who progressed. Adults with stage 4 NSCLC were enrolled in a dual-center phase I trial from October 2017 to early 2020. The samples were obtained from a phase I trial that was single-arm and open-label and tested tumor-infiltrating lymphocyte therapy combined with nivolumab in advanced non-small cell lung cancer. Parts of each resected tumor were snap-frozen in liquid nitrogen and kept at -80 degrees C. Tumor regions of interest were selected on H&E sections by laser-capture macrodissection, were pulverized into about 15 mg aliquots, and were extracted with Qiagen Allprep kits.

To note about this clone: Its antigen target is currently unknown. The input lacks base qualities; no much larger clone sits a single base away.

V is clipped by 2 bases and J by 7 bases, and the sequence between their germline boundaries is 16 bases long. The CDR3 runs 14 amino acids, cysteine and phenylalanine included. The sequence is cut down to CDR3 DNA, 42 bases in frame from base 1. In the germline V gene, CDR1 corresponds to SGDLS and CDR2 to YYNGEE. TCR beta CDR3 regions were amplified from genomic DNA with the immunoSEQ v3 hsTCRB kit using bias-controlled multiplex PCR. The TCR libraries were sequenced on an Illumina NextSeq 500 to roughly 1.8 million read pairs for survey level or about 5-6 million read pairs for deep level. Regarding the original processing steps: The immunoSEQ Analyzer software assigned V, D and J genes, filtered out non-productive sequences, and reported clonality. Repertoires were compared by productive Simpson clonality and by the Morisita overlap index of productive TRB rearrangements between infused TIL and blood. TCRdb re-hosts the immuneACCESS table, in-frame sequences only. Its copies lack some clones; in the studies checked, an unresolved V gene accounts for under half of them, and the cause for the rest is not known. V and J calls and clone size are copied from that table; D and trimming were computed from the DNA. The sample table holds roughly 26,000 clones, of which over 60% were seen once. Approximately 7% of the sample belongs to the ten largest clones.

The full study reports these points: Compared with baseline intratumoral T cells, expanded TIL cultures were more clonal and less diverse (median clonality 6% vs 31%, p < 0.0001). TIL culture showed high clonal turnover, with many enriched product clones undetected in the baseline tumor, suggesting clonal contraction rather than faithful expansion. The study protocol defined all tumor marker inferences as exploratory. Because the cohort was highly selected, with more treatment-naive, never-smoker and oncogene-addicted patients than is typical, generalizability is limited.

The rearranged chain carries TRBV9 and TRBJ2-7, with the D gene too uncertain to name. The TCR was taken from a person aged 25 to 85 with non-small cell lung cancer. Sequenced here: tumor tissue, sampled at baseline. The nucleotide sequence is given as TGTGCCAGCAGCGTCCAAAGTACGTCGAGGGAGCAGTACTTC. Its protein reads: CASSVQSTSREQYF.